The 24 T cell receptor beta chains below come from one sample, sequenced in a study of OX40 agonist ivuxolimab in advanced cancers. Sequencing was performed with immunoSEQ multiplex PCR; in TCRdb, only in-frame clones are kept and a portion is missing. There are around 60,000 clones in the sample; 84% occur only once, and 2.4% lies in the top ten. The sample here was CD4+ or CD8+ T cells sorted from blood, taken in a trial of the OX40 agonist ivuxolimab. The source is an adult with an advanced solid tumor such as melanoma, head and neck, liver or kidney cancer.

The chain links TRBV5-6 to TRBJ1-3; D unresolved. Germline CDR1 and CDR2: SGHDT and YYEEEE. The V end lost 4 bases, the J end lost 0 bases, and 17 bases lay between the germline ends. There are 17 residues in the CDR3. The CDR3 coding sequence is TGTGCCAGCAGCGCAGTTCCGAGGATTACCTCTGGAAACACCATATATTTT. It codes for CASSAVPRITSGNTIYF.

This chain uses TRBV7-9 with TRBJ1-1; 7 bases agree with TRBD1. The V segment lost 5 bases and the J segment 0 bases; nucleotides outside the gene matches: 6. The CDR3 length is 15 residues. Per the germline V gene, CDR1 is SEHNR and CDR2 is FQNEAQ (reference sequence). CDR3 in amino acids: CASSRQGVMNTEAFF. CDR3 coding DNA: TGTGCCAGCAGCCGACAGGGAGTAATGAACACTGAAGCTTTCTTT.

This chain joins TRBV5-6 and TRBJ2-3; 7 bases are a match to TRBD2. The CDR3 has 15 residues. Trimming removed 4 bases from V and 7 bases from J; junction bases left unmatched: 12. CDR1 is SGHDT, CDR2 YYEEEE, per germline. The CDR3 nucleotides are TGTGCCAGCAGCCGGGCTCTGGCGGGGGAATATACGCAGTATTTT. As protein: CASSRALAGEYTQYF.

V gene TRBV9 combines with J gene TRBJ1-5; D is uncertain. CDR3 length: 14 amino acids. The V gene lost 0 bases and the J gene lost 3 bases, with 7 bases spanning the gap. Per the germline V gene, CDR1 is SGDLS and CDR2 is YYNGEE. The CDR3 DNA reads as TGTGCCAGCAGCGTAGAAGGGTACAATCAGCCCCAGCATTTT. This sequence encodes CASSVEGYNQPQHF. The full variable domain, completed using reference TRBV9 and TRBJ1-5, is DSGVTQTPKHLITATGQRVTLRCSPRSGDLSVYWYQQSLDQGLQFLIQYYNGEERAKGNILERFSAQQFPDLHSELNLSSLELGDSALYFCASSVEGYNQPQHFGDGTRLSIL.

The chain has TRBV6-6 and TRBJ1-5, with 7 bases identical to TRBD1. With 9 bases clipped from V and 5 bases from J, the junction kept 4 bases outside the gene matches. In germline, CDR1 is MNHNY, CDR2 SVGAGI (reference sequence). The CDR3 covers 12 residues. CDR3 nucleotides: TGTGCCAGTAAAACAGGGGATCAGCCCCAGCATTTT. This codes for CASKTGDQPQHF.

The chain couples TRBV13 to TRBJ2-1, with D perhaps matching TRBD1 or TRBD2 (5 bases each). The CDR3 spans 13 residues. Trimming removed 5 bases at V and 6 bases at J, with 11 bases between. In germline, CDR1 is PRHDT, CDR2 FYEKMQ (reference sequence). This CDR3 reads CASSKTGTNEQFF. The CDR3 DNA reads TGTGCCAGCAGCAAGACCGGGACCAATGAGCAGTTCTTC.

J is TRBJ2-7 and V is TRBV11-2, with 9 bases lining up with TRBD1. The germline CDR1 and CDR2 sequences are SGHAT and FQNNGV. The CDR3 is 16 amino acids. The V and J ends lost 5 bases and 2 bases, in that order; junction bases with no gene match: 10. CDR3: CASSRLRTGEAYEQYF. The CDR3 region has the DNA TGTGCCAGCAGCCGACTCCGGACAGGGGAAGCCTACGAGCAGTACTTC.

The V gene is TRBV6-5, the J gene TRBJ2-3; 7 bases are a match to TRBD2. The CDR3 loop spans 12 amino acids. Germline values: CDR1 MNHEY, CDR2 SVGAGI. V gave up 8 bases and J gave up 6 bases; unmatched junction bases: 5. The chain's CDR3 is CASCGGWDTQYF. The CDR3 DNA reads TGTGCCAGCTGCGGGGGTTGGGATACGCAGTATTTT.

In this sample, this clone turned up a few times. This rearrangement joins TRBV10-2 to TRBJ1-2; D may be TRBD1 (5 bases). V shed 2 bases and J shed 8 bases, with 12 bases lying between them. Germline CDR1 reads WSHSY; CDR2 reads SAAADI. The CDR3 loop spans 13 amino acids. CDR3 in amino acids: CASSEGGPGGYTF. The DNA of the CDR3 is TGCGCCAGCAGTGAGGGGGGTCCGGGCGGCTACACCTTC.

The chain joins TRBV7-3 to TRBJ1-5; no reliable D call. Germline V gene lookup returns CDR1 SGHTA and CDR2 FQGTGA. The CDR3 covers 15 residues. V was pared by 4 bases and J by 5 bases, with 15 bases between. The CDR3 DNA reads as TGTGCCAGCAGCTACCTCTGGCGTTGGGATCAGCCCCAGCATTTT. Protein product: CASSYLWRWDQPQHF.

CDR3 protein: CASSLLGQGLETQYF. The CDR3 nucleotides read TGTGCCAGCAGTTTATTGGGACAGGGCCTGGAGACCCAGTACTTC. This chain joins TRBV28 and TRBJ2-5; TRBD1 aligns across 9 bases. With V trimmed by 1 base and J by 5 bases, 5 bases remained unmatched. The CDR3 runs 15 residues. The V gene's germline CDR1 is MDHEN and CDR2 SYDVKM.

This chain connects TRBV7-8 to TRBJ1-2; 7 nucleotides line up with TRBD1. CDR1 SGHVS and CDR2 FQNEAQ come from the germline V gene. The length of the CDR3 is 17 residues. The trim removed 4 bases at V and 0 bases at J, leaving 11 bases unmatched. The CDR3 sequence: CASSSAIRQGANYGYTF. The DNA for the CDR3 is TGTGCCAGCAGCTCAGCGATAAGACAGGGAGCTAACTATGGCTACACCTTC.

The V gene is TRBV7-9, the J gene TRBJ1-4; D might be TRBD1 (5 bases). The CDR3 is 14 residues long. CDR1 SEHNR and CDR2 FQNEAQ come from the germline V gene (reference sequence). Trimming removed 3 bases from V and 8 bases from J, with 13 bases in between. The DNA for the CDR3 is TGTGCCAGCAGCTTCCAGGGCCCGTCGGAAAAACTGTTTTTT. Translation gives CASSFQGPSEKLFF.

In the case of this clone: The same CDR3 also results from other DNA sequences found in this sample. This chain links TRBV9 with TRBJ2-7; 9 bases agree with TRBD2. Looked up from germline, CDR1 is SGDLS and CDR2 is YYNGEE. Germline trimming cut 0 bases from V and 3 bases from J; bases unmatched to any gene: 7. The CDR3 length is 16 residues. DNA for the CDR3: TGTGCCAGCAGCGTAGGCGGCAGCGGGGGGTTCTACGAGCAGTACTTC. It codes for CASSVGGSGGFYEQYF. The whole variable domain, filled in from reference TRBV9 and TRBJ2-7, reads DSGVTQTPKHLITATGQRVTLRCSPRSGDLSVYWYQQSLDQGLQFLIQYYNGEERAKGNILERFSAQQFPDLHSELNLSSLELGDSALYFCASSVGGSGGFYEQYFGPGTRLTVT.

This chain joins TRBV2 and TRBJ1-2; D possibly corresponds to TRBD1 (5 bases). CDR1 SNHLY and CDR2 FYNNEI come from the germline V gene. The CDR3 spans 11 residues. Trimming shortened V by 7 bases and J by 10 bases, and 13 bases separated the two germline ends. CDR3 DNA: TGTGCCAGCAATTTCGGGGGATTCTACACCTTC. It specifies CASNFGGFYTF.

V and J are TRBV19 and TRBJ1-3; 7 positions agree with TRBD1. This CDR3 spans 15 amino acids. Trimming cost V 6 bases and J 2 bases; bases outside gene matches: 7. The V gene's germline CDR1 is LNHDA and CDR2 SQIVND (reference sequence). CDR3 sequence: CASSRQGTAGNTIYF. For the CDR3, the DNA is TGTGCCAGTAGCCGACAGGGAACGGCTGGAAACACCATATATTTT.

The rearrangement uses TRBV30 and TRBJ1-5, with 7 positions matching TRBD2. The end of the DNA is better explained by TRBJ2-3, so the J call may be wrong. The CDR3 contains 11 residues. Germline V gene data show CDR1 as GTSNPN and CDR2 as SVGIG (reference sequence). The CDR3: CAWIGGGFQYF. The CDR3 region has the DNA TGTGCCTGGATTGGGGGGGGTTTCCAGTATTTT.

As regards this clone: The sample holds other DNA sequences that translate to the same CDR3. V and J are TRBV5-1 and TRBJ1-1; D possibly corresponds to TRBD1 (6 bases). Deletions cut 4 bases from V and 2 bases from J, with 18 bases between. CDR1 is SGHRS, CDR2 YFSETQ, per germline. This CDR3 is built from 16 residues. CDR3 in amino acids: CASSRGALEDNTEAFF. The CDR3 DNA reads TGCGCCAGCAGCCGGGGGGCGCTCGAAGATAACACTGAAGCTTTCTTT.

CDR3 coding DNA: TGTGCCAGCAGCTTAGTATCAGGTTGGGCGATCCGCTCCTACGAGCAGTACTTC. It translates to CASSLVSGWAIRSYEQYF. V gene TRBV7-9 combines with J gene TRBJ2-7; D is undetermined. The germline CDR1 and CDR2 sequences are SEHNR and FQNEAQ (reference sequence). V lost 1 base to trimming and J lost 0 bases, with 19 bases between them. The CDR3 is 18 residues long. Combining the CDR3 with reference TRBV7-9 and TRBJ2-7 gives the whole variable domain DTGVSQNPRHKITKRGQNVTFRCDPISEHNRLYWYRQTLGQGPEFLTYFQNEAQLEKSRLLSDRFSAERPKGSFSTLEIQRTEQGDSAMYLCASSLVSGWAIRSYEQYFGPGTRLTVT.

This chain links TRBV6-1 with TRBJ1-2; D not resolved. The germline CDR1 and CDR2 sequences are MNHNS and SASEGT. CDR3 length: 11 residues. V lost 6 bases and J lost 5, with 7 bases in between. CDR3 in DNA: TGTGCCAGCAGGCAGGTGTATGGCTACACCTTC. This gives the protein CASRQVYGYTF.

The rearrangement links TRBV11-2 to TRBJ2-2; D is perhaps TRBD2 (5 bases). Germline assignment: CDR1 SGHAT and CDR2 FQNNGV. V was trimmed by 5 bases and J by 2 bases, leaving 9 bases between them. The CDR3 extends over 14 amino acids. The CDR3 spells CASSGLVNTGELFF. CDR3 in DNA: TGTGCCAGCAGCGGACTGGTAAACACCGGGGAGCTGTTTTTT.

The J gene is TRBJ2-4, the V gene TRBV21-1. TRBV21-1 is reported as a pseudogene. This CDR3 has 12 residues. This chain's CDR3 is CASSPTKNIQYF. The CDR3 DNA reads TGTGCCAGCAGCCCGACCAAAAACATTCAGTACTTC.

V and J are TRBV5-1 and TRBJ2-7; D is perhaps TRBD2 (6 bases). The CDR3 spans 15 residues. The V gene's germline CDR1 is SGHRS and CDR2 YFSETQ. Trimming stripped 0 bases from V and 11 bases from J, with 21 bases between. The CDR3 nucleotides are TGCGCCAGCAGCTTGGGTCAGGTGCAGGGAGGTGAAAAGTACTTC. Encoded protein: CASSLGQVQGGEKYF. The whole variable domain, filled in from reference TRBV5-1 and TRBJ2-7, reads KAGVTQTPRYLIKTRGQQVTLSCSPISGHRSVSWYQQTPGQGLQFLFEYFSETQRNKGNFPGRFSGRQFSNSRSEMNVSTLELGDSALYLCASSLGQVQGGEKYFGPGTRLTVT.

This chain joins TRBV6-5 and TRBJ1-6; the D gene is possibly TRBD1 (5 bases). Germline V lookup: CDR1 MNHEY, CDR2 SVGAGI. Trimming left V 7 bases short and J 6 bases short, with 16 bases between. This CDR3 is built from 15 residues. CDR3 in DNA: TGTGCCAGCATGTCCCTGGGACGGATTAATTCACCCCTCCACTTT. The encoded protein is CASMSLGRINSPLHF.